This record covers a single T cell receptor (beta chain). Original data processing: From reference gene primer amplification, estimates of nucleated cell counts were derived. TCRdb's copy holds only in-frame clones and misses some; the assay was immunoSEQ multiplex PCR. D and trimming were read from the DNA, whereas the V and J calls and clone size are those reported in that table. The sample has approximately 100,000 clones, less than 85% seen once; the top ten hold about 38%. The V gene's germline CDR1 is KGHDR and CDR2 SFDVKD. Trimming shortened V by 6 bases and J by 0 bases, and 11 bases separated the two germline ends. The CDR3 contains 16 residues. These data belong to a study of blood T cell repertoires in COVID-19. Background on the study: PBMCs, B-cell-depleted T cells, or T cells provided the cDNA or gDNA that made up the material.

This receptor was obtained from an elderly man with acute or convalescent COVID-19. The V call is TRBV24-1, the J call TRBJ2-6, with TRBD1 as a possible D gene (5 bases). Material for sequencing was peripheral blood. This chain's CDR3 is CATSPDSLSGANVLTF. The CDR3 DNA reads TGTGCCACCAGTCCTGACAGTCTCTCTGGGGCCAACGTCCTGACTTTC.